These 24 T cell receptor beta chains were all obtained from the same sample, sequenced in a study of radiotherapy plus CTLA-4 blockade in lung cancer. The table came from immunoSEQ multiplex PCR; TCRdb's copy has only in-frame clones and leaves some out. Here the sample spans approximately 50,000 clones, 70% to 85% being singletons. The sample in question was peripheral blood, obtained from a patient treated with radiotherapy plus ipilimumab. The receptors were sampled from a human donor with non-small cell lung cancer whose response to radiotherapy plus ipilimumab could not be evaluated.

The J gene is TRBJ2-5, the V gene TRBV19; TRBD2 aligns across 14 bases. The germline CDR1 and CDR2 sequences are LNHDA and SQIVND (reference sequence). V lost 5 bases, J lost 5 bases, and 7 bases stayed unmatched. This CDR3 is 16 amino acids long. CDR3 loop: CASSVTSGGAGETQYF. DNA for the CDR3: TGTGCCAGTAGTGTGACTAGCGGGGGGGCGGGTGAGACCCAGTACTTC.

Only one count was recorded for this clone. The gene calls are TRBV19 and TRBJ2-1, with 10 bases fitting TRBD2. The length of the CDR3 is 17 residues. V gave up 4 bases and J gave up 3 bases; unmatched junction bases: 9. Germline CDR1 is LNHDA and CDR2 is SQIVND (reference sequence). The CDR3 DNA reads as TGTGCCAGTAGTACAGCGGGTAGCGGGGGGATCTACAATGAGCAGTTCTTC. This translates into CASSTAGSGGIYNEQFF.

This clone came up once. The chain recombines TRBV5-1 with TRBJ2-7; D perhaps matches TRBD2 (6 bases). Trimming took 3 bases from V and 5 from J, leaving 18 bases between them. Germline values: CDR1 SGHRS, CDR2 YFSETQ. The CDR3 length is 15 residues. The CDR3 loop is CASSSTSPTLNEQYF. The CDR3 DNA is TGCGCCAGCAGCTCCACTAGCCCAACCCTGAACGAGCAGTACTTC.

This rearrangement joins TRBV12-2 to TRBJ2-1; TRBD1 was called by the table and not checked on the DNA. TRBV12-2 is a listed pseudogene. The CDR3 is 15 residues long. The CDR3 is CASRLAGTGYNEQFF. The CDR3 nucleotides read TGTGCAAGTCGCTTAGCGGGGACAGGCTACAATGAGCAGTTCTTC.

The chain is built from TRBV7-9 and TRBJ2-4; 8 nucleotides line up with TRBD1. Trimming at V came to 5 bases and at J to 8 bases, leaving 8 bases not matched to a gene. The CDR3 contains 14 residues. Per the germline V gene, CDR1 is SEHNR and CDR2 is FQNEAQ (reference sequence). The CDR3 DNA reads TGTGCCAGCAGCCTCAGGGGGCTCGGGGACATTCAGTACTTC. It encodes CASSLRGLGDIQYF.

The chain is built from TRBV5-6 and TRBJ2-7; 14 positions match TRBD2. The CDR3 spans 15 residues. In germline, CDR1 is SGHDT, CDR2 YYEEEE. With 4 bases clipped from V and 3 bases from J, the junction kept 3 bases outside the gene matches. The CDR3 loop is CASSPGLAGDYEQYF. The CDR3 coding sequence is TGTGCCAGCAGCCCGGGACTAGCGGGGGACTACGAGCAGTACTTC.

Here the CDR3 reads CASSPGQLAGNNEQFF. The CDR3 nucleotides are TGCGCCAGCAGCCCGGGACAGCTAGCGGGAAACAATGAGCAGTTCTTC. The rearrangement joins TRBV5-1 to TRBJ2-1; 9 bases fit TRBD2. CDR1 is SGHRS, CDR2 YFSETQ, per germline. The CDR3 is 16 residues long. V lost 4 bases to trimming and J lost 5 bases; unmatched junction nucleotides: 10.

This clone was observed once. The chain combines TRBV4-3 with TRBJ1-2; D remains ambiguous. Trimming cost V 1 base and J 4 bases, with 7 bases left between them. This CDR3 region has 13 residues. Germline CDR1 reads LGHNA; CDR2 reads YSLEER. CDR3 amino acids: CASSQGVGYGYTF. Written as DNA, the CDR3 is TGCGCCAGCAGCCAAGGAGTCGGCTATGGCTACACCTTC.

The chain recombines TRBV6-5 with TRBJ2-7; tentative D call: TRBD2 (5 bases). CDR3 length equals 14 residues. The V end lost 2 bases, the J end lost 2 bases, and 10 bases lay between the germline ends. Looked up from germline, CDR1 is MNHEY and CDR2 is SVGAGI. The CDR3 here is CASSYGRGTYEQYF. The CDR3 coding sequence is TGTGCCAGCAGTTACGGTCGGGGAACCTACGAGCAGTACTTC.

This clone was picked up one time. DNA of the CDR3: TGTGCCAGCAGCCCGAGGAGCGCATACTCCTACGAGCAGTACTTC. It specifies CASSPRSAYSYEQYF. The chain employs TRBV7-8 and TRBJ2-7; no clear D gene. The V and J ends lost 5 bases and 0 bases respectively, with 14 bases between them. The CDR3 is 15 amino acids. Germline V gene sequence: CDR1 SGHVS, CDR2 FQNEAQ.

The V and J genes are TRBV4-1 and TRBJ1-1; D gene unclear. There are 15 residues in the CDR3. V lost 1 base and J lost 4, with 13 bases in between. The germline V gene has CDR1 MGHRA and CDR2 YSYEKL. The DNA for the CDR3 is TGCGCCAGCAGCCAAGTCGCCCTATTTGGCACTGAAGCTTTCTTT. Translating it yields CASSQVALFGTEAFF.

The chain combines TRBV4-3 with TRBJ2-1, with 8 bases that match TRBD2. CDR3 size: 16 residues. J gave up 4 bases and V 0 bases, and 5 bases lay outside the gene matches. Germline-derived CDR1 and CDR2 are LGHNA and YSLEER. Here the CDR3 DNA reads TGCGCCAGCAGCCAAGATGCGGGGGGTACTTACAATGAGCAGTTCTTC. Amino acids: CASSQDAGGTYNEQFF.

The V and J genes are TRBV10-1 and TRBJ2-7; TRBD2 matches 10 bases. V was pared by 0 bases and J by 0 bases, with 2 bases of the junction left unmatched. Per the germline V gene, CDR1 is WNHNN and CDR2 is SYGVQD (reference sequence). This CDR3 is 16 amino acids long. CDR3 region: CASSESGLADSYEQYF. The CDR3 coding sequence is TGCGCCAGCAGTGAGTCAGGACTAGCGGACTCCTACGAGCAGTACTTC.

The chain recombines TRBV4-1 with TRBJ2-3; the D is unclear. The V end was cut by 0 bases, the J end by 2 bases, with 6 bases between. The germline V gene has CDR1 MGHRA and CDR2 YSYEKL. The CDR3 is 14 residues long. As DNA, the CDR3 is TGCGCCAGCAGCCAAGAAATCTTCACAGATACGCAGTATTTT. Protein: CASSQEIFTDTQYF.

The V gene is TRBV18, the J gene TRBJ1-3; no clear D. V lost 5 bases and J 0 bases, leaving 20 bases between the germline ends. Germline lookup yields CDR1 KGHSH and CDR2 LQKENI. This CDR3 is 18 amino acids long. As DNA, the CDR3 is TGTGCCAGCTCAAACAGTGGGAGGTACTTTCCCTCTGGAAACACCATATATTTT. Translated, it gives CASSNSGRYFPSGNTIYF.

J is TRBJ1-2 and V is TRBV5-1; 8 bases are a match to TRBD1. V was clipped by 0 bases and J by 4 bases; unmatched bases: 2. CDR1 and CDR2 from the germline V gene are SGHRS and YFSETQ. This CDR3 comprises 14 residues. CDR3 in amino acids: CASSLGQGSYGYTF. The DNA of the CDR3 is TGCGCCAGCAGCTTGGGACAGGGGTCCTATGGCTACACCTTC.

The chain recombines TRBV25-1 with TRBJ2-5; a possible D gene is TRBD1 (6 bases). The J call may be in error: the DNA end matches TRBJ2-7 better. Germline loops: CDR1 MGHDK, CDR2 SYGVNS. This CDR3 contains 13 residues. CDR3 DNA: TGTGCCAGCTTAAACAGGGATTCCTACGAGCAGTACTTC. Protein: CASLNRDSYEQYF.

The chain has TRBV5-5 and TRBJ2-3; TRBD2 agrees at 8 bases. Trimming cost V 4 bases and J 4 bases; bases outside gene matches: 8. CDR3 length equals 15 residues. Germline values: CDR1 SGHKS, CDR2 YYEKEE (reference sequence). DNA for the CDR3: TGTGCCAGCAGCGTCGGGAGGGGCAGCCCAGATACGCAGTATTTT. As protein: CASSVGRGSPDTQYF.

This chain joins TRBV6-5 and TRBJ1-5; D is unresolved. V dropped 2 bases and J dropped 3 bases, with 8 bases sitting between them. CDR1 is MNHEY, CDR2 SVGAGI, per germline. The CDR3 length is 14 residues. CDR3 sequence: CASSYGRFNQPQHF. Here the CDR3 DNA reads TGTGCCAGCAGTTACGGCCGATTCAATCAGCCCCAGCATTTT.

The rearrangement joins TRBV18 to TRBJ1-1; tentative D call: TRBD1 (5 bases). The V end lost 5 bases, the J end lost 3 bases, and 10 bases lay between the germline ends. The germline V gene has CDR1 KGHSH and CDR2 LQKENI. This CDR3 spans 13 amino acids. CDR3 sequence (DNA): TGTGCCAGCTCAGAAGGGGTGGACACTGAAGCTTTCTTT. Its protein is CASSEGVDTEAFF.

The V gene is TRBV6-6, the J gene TRBJ1-1; tentatively, D is TRBD1 (5 bases). CDR1 is MNHNY and CDR2 is SVGAGI in the germline V gene (reference sequence). CDR3 size: 15 residues. Trimming cost V 6 bases and J 1 base, with 15 bases left between them. DNA for the CDR3: TGTGCCAGCAGCCCACCGGGGGGGTCGAACACTGAAGCTTTCTTT. Translated: CASSPPGGSNTEAFF.

The chain couples TRBV11-2 to TRBJ2-5; D call uncertain. CDR1 SGHAT and CDR2 FQNNGV come from the germline V gene. The germline V and J ends were trimmed by 1 base and 3 bases, with 6 bases remaining between them. The CDR3 is 13 amino acids. The CDR3 here is CASSLAREETQYF. DNA for the CDR3: TGTGCCAGCAGCTTAGCACGAGAAGAGACCCAGTACTTC.

This rearrangement joins TRBV5-4 to TRBJ2-7, with 7 bases fitting TRBD2. V was pared by 0 bases and J by 2 bases, with 8 bases of the junction left unmatched. CDR1 and CDR2 from the germline V gene are SGHNT and YYREEE (reference sequence). The CDR3 contains 16 residues. In DNA form, the CDR3 reads TGTGCCAGCAGCTTGGGTCCCAGCGGGATGACCTACGAGCAGTACTTC. Amino acid sequence: CASSLGPSGMTYEQYF.

The V and J genes are TRBV5-1 and TRBJ1-1, with D perhaps matching TRBD1 (6 bases). V lost 4 bases to trimming and J lost 6 bases, with 19 bases between them. Per the germline V gene, CDR1 is SGHRS and CDR2 is YFSETQ. This CDR3 has 15 residues. CDR3 in amino acids: CASSASGTNAPEAFF. The CDR3 DNA follows: TGCGCCAGCAGCGCGTCCGGGACAAACGCCCCTGAAGCTTTCTTT.